These 19 T cell receptor beta chains were sequenced from one sample in a study of T cell changes during pregnancy in multiple sclerosis. Measured with immunoSEQ multiplex PCR; TCRdb has only the in-frame clones, and not every one. The sample consists of 40,000 or so clones, about 93% of them appearing once. The sample here was CD4+ T cells from peripheral blood mononuclear cells, taken in the third trimester of pregnancy. These receptors were taken from a female donor with multiple sclerosis, enrolled in a pregnancy study.

This clone was counted once. The CDR3 sequence: CASSFVGGYTDTQYF. The CDR3 DNA reads TGTGCCAGCAGTTTTGTGGGAGGATACACAGATACGCAGTATTTT. The chain has TRBV28 and TRBJ2-3; a possible D gene is TRBD2 (6 bases). This CDR3 has 15 amino acids. V was cut by 3 bases and J by 2 bases, with 12 bases left in between. Germline V CDR1 and CDR2: MDHEN, SYDVKM.

The rearrangement joins TRBV7-2 to TRBJ1-4, with 11 bases lining up with TRBD1. The CDR3 is made up of 15 amino acids. J lost 7 bases, V lost 1 base, and 2 bases had no gene match. CDR1 and CDR2 (germline): SGHTA, FQGNSA. CDR3 bases: TGTGCCAGCAGCTTAGGGGGACAGGGGGGTGAAAAACTGTTTTTT. It is translated as CASSLGGQGGEKLFF.

The rearrangement joins TRBV28 to TRBJ2-7, with 8 bases fitting TRBD2. The germline gives CDR1 MDHEN, CDR2 SYDVKM. CDR3 size: 13 residues. V was pared by 9 bases and J by 5 bases, with 9 bases of the junction left unmatched. The CDR3 loop is CASARGGSNEQYF. The CDR3 DNA follows: TGTGCCAGTGCTCGGGGGGGGAGCAACGAGCAGTACTTC.

This clone was recorded only once. The CDR3 does not close with the conserved phenylalanine or tryptophan, likely indicating a read error. The limits of the CDR3 on the DNA are not certain, so only TCRdb's listed CDR3 is given. V gene TRBV5-4 combines with J gene TRBJ1-1. Ends included, the CDR3 has 14 residues. Per the germline V gene, CDR1 is SGHNT and CDR2 is YYREEE (reference sequence). The chain's CDR3 is CASSFGGADEAFFG.

The chain couples TRBV18 to TRBJ1-1; D remains unclear. Germline V CDR1 and CDR2: KGHSH, LQKENI. Trimming took off 6 bases at V and 2 bases at J, with 16 bases between the two ends. The CDR3 loop spans 15 amino acids. For the CDR3, the DNA is TGTGCCAGCTCGCTGATGCAGGATCTTAACACTGAAGCTTTCTTT. It codes for CASSLMQDLNTEAFF. Filled out from reference TRBV18 and TRBJ1-1, the complete variable domain reads NAGVMQNPRHLVRRRGQEARLRCSPMKGHSHVYWYRQLPEEGLKFMVYLQKENIIDESGMPKERFSAEFPKEGPSILRIQQVVRGDSAAYFCASSLMQDLNTEAFFGQGTRLTVV.

The chain combines TRBV2 with TRBJ2-3; TRBD2 aligns across 8 bases. This CDR3 spans 15 amino acids. V was clipped by 6 bases and J by 4 bases; unmatched bases: 9. The V gene's germline CDR1 is SNHLY and CDR2 FYNNEI. CDR3 sequence: CASSTGVAGSDTQYF. The CDR3 DNA reads TGTGCCAGCAGCACCGGGGTAGCGGGGTCAGATACGCAGTATTTT.

This clone was observed a single time. This sequence joins TRBV15 and TRBJ1-1; D is possibly TRBD1 (6 bases). Germline lookup yields CDR1 LNHNV and CDR2 YYDKDF (reference sequence). There are 17 residues in the CDR3. Trimming stripped 6 bases from V and 4 bases from J, with 24 bases between. The CDR3 coding sequence is TGTGCCACCAGGACCGTCCTAGAACAGCTCAGGGGCACTGAAGCTTTCTTT. This translates into CATRTVLEQLRGTEAFF. The full variable domain, in which reference TRBV15 and TRBJ1-1 provide the parts outside the CDR3, is DAMVIQNPRYQVTQFGKPVTLSCSQTLNHNVMYWYQQKSSQAPKLLFHYYDKDFNNEADTPDNFQSRRPNTSFCFLDIRSPGLGDTAMYLCATRTVLEQLRGTEAFFGQGTRLTVV.

The rearrangement uses TRBV7-6 and TRBJ2-7; a possible D gene is TRBD1 (5 bases). Trimming took off 1 base at V and 2 bases at J, with 12 bases between the two ends. The CDR3 has 15 residues. CDR1 SGHVS and CDR2 FNYEAQ come from the germline V gene. CDR3 protein: CASSLGGHLTYEQYF. The CDR3 DNA sequence: TGTGCCAGCAGCTTAGGAGGACACCTGACCTACGAGCAGTACTTC.

J is TRBJ2-1 and V is TRBV27; weak D call: TRBD2 (5 bases). V dropped 6 bases and J dropped 6 bases, with 15 bases sitting between them. Germline assignment: CDR1 MNHEY and CDR2 SMNVEV (reference sequence). The CDR3 is made up of 14 amino acids. CDR3 sequence: CASSLLGLGNEQFF. The DNA for the CDR3 is TGTGCCAGCAGCTTACTAGGATTGGGCAATGAGCAGTTCTTC.

The V call is TRBV6-5, the J call TRBJ2-1; 7 nucleotides line up with TRBD2. Per germline, CDR1 MNHEY and CDR2 SVGAGI. V lost 4 bases, J lost 6 bases, and 9 bases stayed unmatched. The CDR3 loop spans 15 amino acids. CDR3 nucleotides: TGTGCCAGCAGTTCCCCGACTAGCCCTTTCAATGAGCAGTTCTTC. Protein: CASSSPTSPFNEQFF.

The chain employs TRBV7-2 and TRBJ2-7, with 7 positions matching TRBD1. CDR1 is SGHTA, CDR2 FQGNSA, per germline. V was pared by 6 bases and J by 6 bases, with 11 bases of the junction left unmatched. CDR3 size: 14 residues. Written as DNA, the CDR3 is TGTGCCAGCAGTGAGCAGGGGGTAGGGTCCGAGCAGTACTTC. It encodes CASSEQGVGSEQYF.

The rearrangement links TRBV19 to TRBJ2-1; TRBD2 aligns across 8 bases. The CDR3 extends over 15 amino acids. Losses at the gene ends were 8 bases for V and 4 bases for J; bases not matched to a gene: 10. In germline, CDR1 is LNHDA, CDR2 SQIVND (reference sequence). CDR3: CASGPSGGLYNEQFF. In DNA, the CDR3 is TGTGCCAGTGGCCCCAGCGGGGGCCTATACAATGAGCAGTTCTTC.

This sequence joins TRBV2 and TRBJ1-5; the D gene is possibly TRBD1 (5 bases). The CDR3 has 15 amino acids. Trimming took 2 bases from V and 2 from J, leaving 10 bases between them. CDR1 and CDR2 from the germline V gene are SNHLY and FYNNEI. CDR3 DNA sequence: TGTGCCAGCAGTGAATCCACGGGGGGCAATCAGCCCCAGCATTTT. This gives the protein CASSESTGGNQPQHF.

This chain links TRBV18 with TRBJ2-1; no definite D call. CDR1 and CDR2 from the germline V gene are KGHSH and LQKENI. This CDR3 is built from 14 residues. V lost 1 base and J 2 bases, leaving 6 bases between the germline ends. In DNA, the CDR3 is TGTGCCAGCTCACCACAGAACACCTACAATGAGCAGTTCTTC. This codes for CASSPQNTYNEQFF.

V usage is TRBV30 and J usage is TRBJ1-2; 8 bases are shared with TRBD1. The CDR3 length is 12 residues. The germline CDR1 and CDR2 sequences are GTSNPN and SVGIG (reference sequence). With 2 bases clipped from V and 7 bases from J, the junction kept 3 bases outside the gene matches. The CDR3 loop is CAWSPDRAGYTF. The CDR3 DNA is TGTGCCTGGAGTCCGGACAGGGCTGGCTACACCTTC.

The chain uses TRBV7-3 and TRBJ2-3, with D possibly being TRBD2 (5 bases). In germline, CDR1 is SGHTA, CDR2 FQGTGA. Trimming took off 5 bases at V and 3 bases at J, with 12 bases between the two ends. This CDR3 spans 14 amino acids. The CDR3 loop reads CASSETLATDTQYF. As DNA, the CDR3 is TGTGCCAGCAGCGAAACCCTAGCTACAGATACGCAGTATTTT. Full variable domain (rest looked up from reference TRBV7-3 and TRBJ2-3): GAGVSQTPSNKVTEKGKYVELRCDPISGHTALYWYRQSLGQGPEFLIYFQGTGAADDSGLPNDRFFAVRPEGSVSTLKIQRTERGDSAVYLCASSETLATDTQYFGPGTRLTVL.

The J gene is TRBJ2-2, the V gene TRBV5-4, with D perhaps matching TRBD1 (6 bases). This CDR3 spans 18 amino acids. The germline V gene has CDR1 SGHNT and CDR2 YYREEE (reference sequence). The V and J ends lost 2 bases and 4 bases respectively, with 21 bases between them. As DNA, the CDR3 is TGTGCCAGCAGCTTAGACCTTTGGGCAGGGGAAATCACCGGGGAGCTGTTTTTT. Translating gives CASSLDLWAGEITGELFF.

V is TRBV19 and J is TRBJ2-1, with 11 nucleotides matching TRBD2. V shed 6 bases and J 4 bases; nucleotides not matched to a gene: 5. The CDR3 has 15 amino acids. Germline assignment: CDR1 LNHDA and CDR2 SQIVND (reference sequence). CDR3 DNA sequence: TGTGCCAGTAGCAGCCGGACTAGCGGGTACAATGAGCAGTTCTTC. This encodes CASSSRTSGYNEQFF.

The chain links TRBV4-3 to TRBJ2-5, with 9 positions matching TRBD1. Germline values: CDR1 LGHNA, CDR2 YSLEER. The J segment lost 5 bases and the V segment lost 1 base, leaving 5 bases of the junction unmatched. The CDR3 is 15 amino acids. This chain's CDR3 is CASSQGDRDHETQYF. CDR3 DNA sequence: TGCGCCAGCAGCCAAGGGGACAGGGATCACGAGACCCAGTACTTC.